This record concerns one T cell receptor beta chain sequence. Participants, 18 to 89 years old, spanned under 25 US areas. Sequenced by immunoSEQ multiplex PCR; TCRdb stores in-frame clones only, minus some. The repertoire holds roughly 330,000 clones, with 88% as singletons. This record comes from a study of blood T cell repertoires in COVID-19. V lost 8 bases to trimming and J lost 0 bases, with 11 bases between them. Germline CDR1 is MNHEY and CDR2 is SVGAGI. This CDR3 has 14 residues. The TCR sequence derives from a man younger than 40 who had recovered from COVID-19. Sequenced material: PBMCs or T cells enriched from blood (not recorded which). The chain uses TRBV6-5 and TRBJ1-5; D uncertain. The CDR3 DNA reads TGTGCCAGCTACTCATCTATTAGCAATCAGCCCCAGCATTTT. Protein product: CASYSSISNQPQHF.